One and the same sample provided the 7 T cell receptor beta chains below, sequenced in a study of T cell repertoires in cytomegalovirus infection. One entry per CDR3 protein, called by TCRdb with MiXCR from the reads. Among about 700,000 distinct CDR3 sequences, roughly 36% were seen once, and the ten largest hold 15% to 20%. Antigens of these TCRs are unknown. Sequencing was performed on cultured PBMCs, taken from culture after CMV antigen stimulation. All receptors derive from a human donor in good health (CMV status not recorded). Some clones in this sample may be carry-over from other donors' samples.

This clonotype was observed a few times. V and J are TRBV7-2 and TRBJ2-3, with 15 positions matching TRBD2. This CDR3 is built from 18 residues. The V and J ends lost 5 bases and 5 bases, in that order; junction bases with no gene match: 11. Germline V CDR1 and CDR2: SGHTA, FQGNSA. In DNA form, the CDR3 reads TGTGCCAGCAGCCGCGGACTAGCGGGAGGGCCGGGTCTAGATACGCAGTATTTT. It encodes CASSRGLAGGPGLDTQYF. Drawing the rest from reference TRBV7-2 and TRBJ2-3, the complete variable domain is GAGVSQSPSNKVTEKGKDVELRCDPISGHTALYWYRQSLGQGLEFLIYFQGNSAPDKSGLPSDRFSAERTGGSVSTLTIQRTQQEDSAVYLCASSRGLAGGPGLDTQYFGPGTRLTVL.

The sample holds a few counts of this clonotype. The rearrangement links TRBV4-2 to TRBJ2-1; TRBD2 matches 10 bases. Per the germline V gene, CDR1 is LGHNA and CDR2 is YNFKEQ. This CDR3 region has 16 residues. V shed 4 bases and J 2 bases; nucleotides not matched to a gene: 5. CDR3 nucleotides: TGTGCCAGCAGCCCGTTACTAGCGGGGCCCTACAATGAGCAGTTCTTC. Encoded protein: CASSPLLAGPYNEQFF.

J is TRBJ1-1 and V is TRBV20-1; D not resolved. V gave up 6 bases and J gave up 1 base, with 12 bases separating them. This CDR3 region has 13 residues. Per the germline V gene, CDR1 is DFQATT and CDR2 is SNEGSKA (reference sequence). This chain's CDR3 is CSAHAPANTEAFF. The CDR3 DNA reads TGCAGTGCCCATGCGCCGGCGAACACTGAAGCTTTCTTT.

The genes are TRBV6-6 and TRBJ1-1; D possibly corresponds to TRBD1 (5 bases). The CDR3 totals 14 residues. Germline V gene sequence: CDR1 MNHNY, CDR2 SVGAGI (reference sequence). With 2 bases removed from V and 2 bases from J, the gap between germline ends came to 9 bases. CDR3 in amino acids: CASSYGGDNTEAFF. The CDR3 DNA reads TGTGCCAGCAGTTACGGGGGGGATAACACTGAAGCTTTCTTT.

The J gene is TRBJ1-1, the V gene TRBV29-1; TRBD1 aligns across 8 bases. V trimming: 0 bases; J trimming: 7 bases; junction bases outside the gene matches: 4. Germline V lookup: CDR1 SQVTM, CDR2 ANQGSEA. The CDR3 is 13 amino acids. The CDR3 DNA follows: TGCAGCGTTGAAGAAAGTACAGGGGGTGAAGCTTTCTTT. Translation gives CSVEESTGGEAFF.

This clonotype was recorded a few times. The V call is TRBV7-9, the J call TRBJ2-1; D is ambiguous. The CDR3 sequence is 13 residues long. Germline CDR1 and CDR2: SEHNR and FQNEAQ (reference sequence). V was shortened by 2 bases and J by 12 bases, with 14 bases between the two germline ends. Here the CDR3 DNA reads TGTGCCAGCAGCTTACTAGTGGGGTCGGTGCAGTTCTTC. Its protein product is CASSLLVGSVQFF. Using reference TRBV7-9 and TRBJ2-1 for the parts outside the CDR3, the full variable domain is DTGVSQNPRHKITKRGQNVTFRCDPISEHNRLYWYRQTLGQGPEFLTYFQNEAQLEKSRLLSDRFSAERPKGSFSTLEIQRTEQGDSAMYLCASSLLVGSVQFFGPGTRLTVL.

V and J are TRBV7-6 and TRBJ2-2; 11 bases match TRBD2. The CDR3 sequence is 18 residues long. Losses at the gene ends were 2 bases for V and 0 bases for J; bases not matched to a gene: 5. CDR1 SGHVS and CDR2 FNYEAQ come from the germline V gene. CDR3 nucleotide sequence: TGTGCCAGCAGCTTATCCCCTAGCGGGGGGACGAACACCGGGGAGCTGTTTTTT. Translating gives CASSLSPSGGTNTGELFF.